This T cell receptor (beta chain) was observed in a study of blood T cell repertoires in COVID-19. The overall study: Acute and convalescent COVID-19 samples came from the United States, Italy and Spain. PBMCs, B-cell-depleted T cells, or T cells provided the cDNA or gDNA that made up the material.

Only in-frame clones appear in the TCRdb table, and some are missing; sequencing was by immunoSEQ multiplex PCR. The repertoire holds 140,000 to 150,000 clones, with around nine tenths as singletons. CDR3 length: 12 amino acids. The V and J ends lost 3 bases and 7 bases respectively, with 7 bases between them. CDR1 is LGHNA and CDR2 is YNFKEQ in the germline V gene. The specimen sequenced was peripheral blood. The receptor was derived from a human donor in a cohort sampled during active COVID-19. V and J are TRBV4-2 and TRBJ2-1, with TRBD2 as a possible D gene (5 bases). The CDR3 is CASSHTGNEQFF. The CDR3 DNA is TGTGCCAGCAGCCATACGGGGAATGAGCAGTTCTTC.